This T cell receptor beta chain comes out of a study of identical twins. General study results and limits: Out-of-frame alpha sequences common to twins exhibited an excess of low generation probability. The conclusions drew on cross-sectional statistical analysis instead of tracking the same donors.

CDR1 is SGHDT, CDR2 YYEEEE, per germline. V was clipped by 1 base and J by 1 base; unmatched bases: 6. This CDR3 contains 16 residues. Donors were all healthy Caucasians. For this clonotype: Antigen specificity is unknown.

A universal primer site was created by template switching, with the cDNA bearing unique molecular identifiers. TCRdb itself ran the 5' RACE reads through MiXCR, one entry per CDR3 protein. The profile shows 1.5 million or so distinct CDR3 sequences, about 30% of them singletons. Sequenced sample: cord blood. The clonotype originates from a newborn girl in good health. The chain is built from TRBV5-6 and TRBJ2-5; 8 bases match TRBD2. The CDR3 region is CASSLFGGGIQETQYF. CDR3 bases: TGTGCCAGCAGCTTGTTTGGCGGGGGGATCCAAGAGACCCAGTACTTC.